This T cell receptor (beta chain) was sequenced in a study of shared clonotypes between healthy human individuals. Broader study findings: Sharing of clonotypes among donors was expected to vary with sequencing depth.

CDR1 and CDR2 (germline): SGHRS, YFSETQ. CDR3 length equals 15 residues. V lost 0 bases and J 5 bases, leaving 14 bases between the germline ends. Per the original data handling: Junction-only sequences produced by ImmunoSEQ had no quality scores, so filtering differed. TCRdb's copy holds only in-frame clones and misses some; the assay was immunoSEQ multiplex PCR. V, J and clone size derive from that table, while D and trimming were established from the DNA sequence. Of approximately 740,000 clones in the sample, 74% were seen once. Of note for this clone: The antigen is unknown.

This clonotype was obtained from a woman in her twenties or thirties in good health. The source material was memory CD4+ T cells sorted from blood. Indicated subset: CD45RA-negative fraction. The chain combines TRBV5-1 with TRBJ2-5, with D hard to call. The CDR3 DNA is TGCGCCAGCAGCTTGGCGGCGGACCCCCGGGAGACCCAGTACTTC. Protein: CASSLAADPRETQYF.